The clone carrying this T cell receptor (beta chain) occurred a few times. This specimen belongs to a study of blood T cells in healthy people across ages. Russia was home to the donors, healthy Caucasian individuals aged about 6 to 90. The second PCR ran 7 to 11 cycles with a sample-barcoded 5' primer and J-beta primers. Using its own MiXCR run on the 5' RACE reads, TCRdb lists one record per CDR3 protein. This sample has about 780,000 distinct CDR3 sequences, with around 24% found just once. The sample also formed part of further work on T cells of mothers and their children. From that report: Samples came from three healthy Caucasian mothers and their six children. Detection of persistent microchimeric T cell clones did not occur.

The sequencing sample was made of blood. This sequence originates from a boy aged 5-17 years in good health.

CDR3 nucleotide sequence: TGCGCCAGCAGCTTGGTCCCCGGCAATCAGCCCCAGCATTTT. Translating it yields CASSLVPGNQPQHF. The J gene is TRBJ1-5, the V gene TRBV5-1; D call uncertain. Germline CDR1 reads SGHRS; CDR2 reads YFSETQ. V gave up 0 bases and J gave up 2 bases, with 6 bases separating them. The CDR3 loop spans 14 amino acids.